The 7 T cell receptor beta chains below were found in one sample sequenced in a study of T cells in Graves' hyperthyroidism and ophthalmopathy. RNA transcripts yielded amplified TCR beta CDR3 regions. The study used the HTBI primer set for a first-round RT-PCR of the TCR CDR3. TCRdb reprocessed the multiplex PCR reads with MiXCR, giving one entry per CDR3 protein. This sample carries about 400,000 distinct CDR3 sequences, around 16% of them seen once, and the ten largest clones take around 30%. Sequenced: blood. Every receptor here comes from a woman between 18 and 29 years old with Graves' hyperthyroidism that later progressed to Graves' ophthalmopathy.

This rearrangement joins TRBV7-4 to TRBJ2-3; a possible D gene is TRBD1 (5 bases). This CDR3 has 15 residues. CDR1 is SGHVT and CDR2 is SQSDAQ in the germline V gene. The V end was cut by 3 bases, the J end by 3 bases, with 13 bases between. The CDR3 loop reads CASSLGPRTTDTQYF. The CDR3 bases are TGTGCCAGCAGCTTGGGGCCCAGAACTACAGATACGCAGTATTTT. The entire variable domain, with the rest obtained from reference TRBV7-4 and TRBJ2-3, is as follows: GAGVSQSPRYKVAKRGRDVALRCDSISGHVTLYWYRQTLGQGSEVLTYSQSDAQRDKSGRPSGRFSAERPERSVSTLKIQRTEQGDSAVYLCASSLGPRTTDTQYFGPGTRLTVL.

This clonotype appeared a few times. The chain carries TRBV7-2 and TRBJ2-5; 8 bases are a match to TRBD2. The CDR3 sequence is 16 residues long. J was trimmed by 0 bases and V by 3 bases; bases with no gene match: 6. Germline CDR1 is SGHTA and CDR2 is FQGNSA. The CDR3 spells CASSFSAGGYQETQYF. CDR3 nucleotide sequence: TGTGCCAGCAGCTTCTCGGCGGGAGGTTACCAAGAGACCCAGTACTTC.

The chain has TRBV29-1 and TRBJ2-2; 7 nucleotides align to TRBD2. The CDR3 spans 16 residues. Trimming at V came to 7 bases and at J to 5 bases, leaving 16 bases not matched to a gene. CDR1 is SQVTM, CDR2 ANQGSEA, per germline. This CDR3 is CSADGGSARTTGELFF. The CDR3 DNA reads as TGCAGCGCCGACGGCGGGAGCGCTCGAACTACCGGGGAGCTGTTTTTT.

The V call is TRBV28, the J call TRBJ2-2, with 9 positions matching TRBD2. The CDR3 contains 15 residues. The germline CDR1 and CDR2 sequences are MDHEN and SYDVKM. J gave up 4 bases and V 6 bases, and 6 bases lay outside the gene matches. CDR3 sequence reads: CASSIAGDGTGELFF. In DNA, the CDR3 is TGTGCCAGCAGCATAGCGGGAGATGGCACCGGGGAGCTGTTTTTT. The whole variable domain, filled in from reference TRBV28 and TRBJ2-2, reads DVKVTQSSRYLVKRTGEKVFLECVQDMDHENMFWYRQDPGLGLRLIYFSYDVKMKEKGDIPEGYSVSREKKERFSLILESASTNQTSMYLCASSIAGDGTGELFFGEGSRLTVL.

This clonotype has a handful of counts. The genes are TRBV6-2 or TRBV6-3 and TRBJ2-1, with TRBD2 identical over 8 bases. The J segment lost 4 bases and the V segment lost 6 bases, leaving 11 bases of the junction unmatched. The CDR3 extends over 16 amino acids. Per germline, CDR1 MNHEY and CDR2 SVGEGT. The DNA of the CDR3 is TGTGCCAGCAGCTACCTCCCGGGAGGGGATTACAATGAGCAGTTCTTC. Its translation: CASSYLPGGDYNEQFF.

The chain has TRBV6-1 and TRBJ2-7; TRBD2 agrees at 13 bases. Trimming removed 8 bases from V and 2 bases from J; junction bases left unmatched: 6. The germline V gene has CDR1 MNHNS and CDR2 SASEGT. This CDR3 has 15 amino acids. CDR3 DNA sequence: TGTGCCAGCGGAGGCGGGACTAGCGGGACCTACGAGCAGTACTTC. Translation gives CASGGGTSGTYEQYF.

This clonotype was counted ten times or more. The V and J genes are TRBV5-6 and TRBJ2-1, with TRBD2 matching over 9 bases. V lost 4 bases to trimming and J lost 7 bases; unmatched junction nucleotides: 9. The CDR3 contains 15 residues. The germline V gene has CDR1 SGHDT and CDR2 YYEEEE. The CDR3 protein is CASSDFQREDNEQFF. The CDR3 DNA is TGTGCCAGCAGCGATTTCCAGCGGGAGGATAATGAGCAGTTCTTC.